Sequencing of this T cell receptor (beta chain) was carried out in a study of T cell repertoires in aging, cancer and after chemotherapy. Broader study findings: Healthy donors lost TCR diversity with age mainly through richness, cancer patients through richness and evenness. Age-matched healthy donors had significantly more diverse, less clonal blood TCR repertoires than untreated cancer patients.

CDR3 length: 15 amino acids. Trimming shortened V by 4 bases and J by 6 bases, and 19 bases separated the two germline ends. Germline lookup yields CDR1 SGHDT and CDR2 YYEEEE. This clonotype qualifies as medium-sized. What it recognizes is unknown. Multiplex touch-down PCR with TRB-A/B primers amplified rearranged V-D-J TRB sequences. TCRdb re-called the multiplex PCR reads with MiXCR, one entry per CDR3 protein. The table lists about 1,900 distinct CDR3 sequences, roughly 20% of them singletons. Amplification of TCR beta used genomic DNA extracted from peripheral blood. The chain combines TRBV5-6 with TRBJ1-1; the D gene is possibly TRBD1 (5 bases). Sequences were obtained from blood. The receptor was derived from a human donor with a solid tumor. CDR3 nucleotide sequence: TGTGCCAGCAGCGCGATGGGGGTGGAAGTCGCTGAAGCTTTCTTT. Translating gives CASSAMGVEVAEAFF.